Presented here are 32 T cell receptor beta chains from one specimen sequenced in a study of shared clonotypes between healthy human individuals. Sequencing was performed with immunoSEQ multiplex PCR; in TCRdb, only in-frame clones are kept and a portion is missing. Of under 600,000 clones in the sample, about 98% were seen once. CD45RO-negative CD8 cells positively selected for CCR7 made up the naive population, which excluded terminally differentiated effector memory CD45RA+ cells. The sequencing input was naive CD8+ T cells sorted from blood. The source of these receptors is a man between 25 and 39 years old in good health.

The chain carries TRBV4-3 and TRBJ2-1; D ambiguous. Trimming took 1 base from V and 0 from J, leaving 7 bases between them. Germline CDR1 and CDR2: LGHNA and YSLEER. The CDR3 is made up of 15 amino acids. This chain's CDR3 is CASSQGPSSYNEQFF. DNA of the CDR3: TGCGCCAGCAGCCAAGGCCCAAGCTCCTACAATGAGCAGTTCTTC.

This chain connects TRBV2 to TRBJ2-7; TRBD1 agrees at 12 bases. The germline V gene encodes CDR1 SNHLY and CDR2 FYNNEI. The CDR3 is 15 residues long. The trim removed 6 bases at V and 7 bases at J, leaving 10 bases unmatched. The CDR3 DNA reads TGTGCCAGCAGCATCCGGGACAGGGGGCGCGGAGAGCAGTACTTC. It codes for CASSIRDRGRGEQYF.

CDR3: CASSQVVASGTYEQYF. The CDR3 nucleotides read TGCGCCAGCAGCCAAGTTGTGGCTAGCGGGACGTACGAGCAGTACTTC. The rearrangement links TRBV4-1 to TRBJ2-7; 9 bases agree with TRBD2. In germline, CDR1 is MGHRA, CDR2 YSYEKL. With V trimmed by 1 base and J by 4 bases, 8 bases remained unmatched. CDR3 length equals 16 residues.

The CDR3 DNA follows: TGTGCCAGCAGCGGGTCGGGAGGGCCAGCGACCGGGGAGCTGTTTTTT. Translating it yields CASSGSGGPATGELFF. J is TRBJ2-2 and V is TRBV9; 8 nucleotides agree with TRBD2. The germline V gene has CDR1 SGDLS and CDR2 YYNGEE. After removal of 3 bases from V and 5 bases from J, the junction contained 9 bases not matched to a gene. The CDR3 totals 16 residues.

The genes are TRBV7-6 and TRBJ2-1; 7 bases are shared with TRBD1. V was pared by 2 bases and J by 3 bases, with 7 bases of the junction left unmatched. This CDR3 region has 16 residues. Germline V CDR1 and CDR2: SGHVS, FNYEAQ. CDR3 nucleotide sequence: TGTGCCAGCAGCTTAACCCCGGCAGGGGGCTACAATGAGCAGTTCTTC. Translated: CASSLTPAGGYNEQFF.

The chain combines TRBV10-2 with TRBJ1-1; 7 bases map to TRBD1. CDR3 length: 15 amino acids. In germline, CDR1 is WSHSY, CDR2 SAAADI. J lost 3 bases, V lost 3 bases, and 7 bases had no gene match. CDR3 in DNA: TGCGCCAGCAGTGAATTTAGGGACAGAGACACTGAAGCTTTCTTT. Protein: CASSEFRDRDTEAFF.

The table lists this clone with a count of one. V and J are TRBV7-3 and TRBJ1-5, with a possible D match to TRBD1 (6 bases). V was trimmed by 0 bases and J by 2 bases, leaving 8 bases between them. Germline values: CDR1 SGHTA, CDR2 FQGTGA. The CDR3 totals 15 residues. The CDR3 protein is CASSLTGGGNQPQHF. DNA for the CDR3: TGTGCCAGCAGCTTAACAGGGGGAGGCAATCAGCCCCAGCATTTT.

The chain recombines TRBV18 with TRBJ1-5, with TRBD1 as a possible D gene (5 bases). Per germline, CDR1 KGHSH and CDR2 LQKENI. The CDR3 has 14 residues. The V end lost 2 bases, the J end lost 7 bases, and 12 bases lay between the germline ends. The CDR3 DNA is TGTGCCAGCTCACCAGTCTGGGGCGTCCAGCCCCAGCATTTT. It encodes CASSPVWGVQPQHF.

The chain uses TRBV27 and TRBJ2-7, with 7 bases that match TRBD1. Germline lookup yields CDR1 MNHEY and CDR2 SMNVEV (reference sequence). The CDR3 covers 15 residues. Losses at the gene ends were 3 bases for V and 2 bases for J; bases not matched to a gene: 7. The CDR3 is CASSFIGTATYEQYF. The CDR3 bases are TGTGCCAGCAGTTTCATAGGGACAGCGACCTACGAGCAGTACTTC.

This sequence joins TRBV7-2 and TRBJ2-1; 9 positions match TRBD2. The CDR3 extends over 16 amino acids. In germline, CDR1 is SGHTA, CDR2 FQGNSA. The V and J ends lost 6 bases and 6 bases, in that order; junction bases with no gene match: 12. This CDR3 reads CASRVPVAGVSNEQFF. The DNA for the CDR3 is TGTGCCAGCAGAGTGCCGGTAGCGGGAGTCAGCAATGAGCAGTTCTTC.

The V and J genes are TRBV9 and TRBJ2-3, with 8 bases lining up with TRBD1. The CDR3 spans 15 residues. The J segment lost 5 bases and the V segment lost 2 bases, leaving 7 bases of the junction unmatched. Germline CDR1 SGDLS, CDR2 YYNGEE. This CDR3 reads CASSVPPDREDTQYF. The CDR3 bases are TGTGCCAGCAGCGTTCCCCCGGACAGGGAAGATACGCAGTATTTT. Complete variable domain (other parts from reference TRBV9 and TRBJ2-3): DSGVTQTPKHLITATGQRVTLRCSPRSGDLSVYWYQQSLDQGLQFLIQYYNGEERAKGNILERFSAQQFPDLHSELNLSSLELGDSALYFCASSVPPDREDTQYFGPGTRLTVL.

Note on this clone: Different DNA sequences within this sample yield the same CDR3. The chain has TRBV29-1 and TRBJ2-7; D may be TRBD1 or TRBD2 (6 bases each). This CDR3 has 13 residues. V was cut by 4 bases and J by 1 base, with 11 bases left in between. CDR1 is SQVTM and CDR2 is ANQGSEA in the germline V gene. As DNA, the CDR3 is TGCAGCGTTGTGCGGGACACATCCTACGAGCAGTACTTC. Translation: CSVVRDTSYEQYF.

The chain links TRBV7-9 to TRBJ2-2, with 12 bases fitting TRBD2. J gave up 4 bases and V 6 bases, and 3 bases lay outside the gene matches. CDR1 is SEHNR, CDR2 FQNEAQ, per germline (reference sequence). The CDR3 contains 15 residues. The CDR3 sequence: CASRGLAGSTGELFF. Written as DNA, the CDR3 is TGTGCCAGCAGAGGACTAGCGGGGTCCACCGGGGAGCTGTTTTTT. Full variable domain (rest looked up from reference TRBV7-9 and TRBJ2-2): DTGVSQNPRHKITKRGQNVTFRCDPISEHNRLYWYRQTLGQGPEFLTYFQNEAQLEKSRLLSDRFSAERPKGSFSTLEIQRTEQGDSAMYLCASRGLAGSTGELFFGEGSRLTVL.

This sequence joins TRBV5-6 and TRBJ2-1; 8 bases align to TRBD1. Trimming at V came to 6 bases and at J to 7 bases, leaving 3 bases not matched to a gene. CDR3 length: 12 amino acids. Germline CDR1 reads SGHDT; CDR2 reads YYEEEE. The CDR3 loop is CASTDRGNEQFF. The CDR3 DNA is TGTGCCAGCACCGACAGGGGAAATGAGCAGTTCTTC.

V gene TRBV6-5 combines with J gene TRBJ1-3; D gene uncertain. Between the trimmed V and J ends, which lost 8 bases and 4 bases, there was a span of 6 bases. The CDR3 contains 11 residues. Germline V gene data show CDR1 as MNHEY and CDR2 as SVGAGI. CDR3 loop: CASSGGNTIYF. DNA of the CDR3: TGTGCCAGCTCTGGGGGAAACACCATATATTTT.

V usage is TRBV5-1 and J usage is TRBJ2-3; D unclear. The CDR3 spans 16 residues. V lost 3 bases to trimming and J lost 0 bases, with 14 bases between them. Germline V gives CDR1 SGHRS, CDR2 YFSETQ. The CDR3 is CASSSESISSTDTQYF. Written as DNA, the CDR3 is TGCGCCAGCAGCTCCGAGAGCATCTCTAGCACAGATACGCAGTATTTT.

The chain uses TRBV7-6 and TRBJ2-7, with 7 nucleotides matching TRBD2. Germline assignment: CDR1 SGHVS and CDR2 FNYEAQ. Germline trimming cut 4 bases from V and 9 bases from J; bases unmatched to any gene: 12. This CDR3 comprises 14 residues. CDR3 in amino acids: CASSSRDYQLGQYF. CDR3 in DNA: TGTGCCAGCAGCTCAAGGGACTATCAATTGGGGCAGTACTTC.

The genes are TRBV11-2 and TRBJ2-3, with 10 positions matching TRBD2. Germline V gene lookup returns CDR1 SGHAT and CDR2 FQNNGV. The CDR3 contains 18 residues. V lost 2 bases to trimming and J lost 1 base; unmatched junction nucleotides: 9. The CDR3 DNA reads TGTGCCAGCAGCTTACTAGCGGGAGAGCGATTTGGCACAGATACGCAGTATTTT. It codes for CASSLLAGERFGTDTQYF.

The CDR3 spells CASVGGTQASEQYF. Here the CDR3 DNA reads TGTGCCAGCGTCGGGGGGACACAAGCCAGCGAGCAGTACTTC. This rearrangement joins TRBV6-1 to TRBJ2-7; tentatively, D is TRBD2 (7 bases). Germline V gives CDR1 MNHNS, CDR2 SASEGT. Trimming took 8 bases from V and 6 from J, leaving 20 bases between them. CDR3 length equals 14 residues.

The chain joins TRBV9 to TRBJ2-3; 7 bases agree with TRBD2. Germline CDR1 and CDR2: SGDLS and YYNGEE. The CDR3 has 17 residues. Trimming cost V 4 bases and J 1 base; bases outside gene matches: 12. The CDR3, as DNA: TGTGCCAGCAGCTCCACGAACGAGCGGGGAGGCACAGATACGCAGTATTTT. Amino acid sequence: CASSSTNERGGTDTQYF.

This clone appeared once. The J gene is TRBJ1-4, the V gene TRBV15; perhaps TRBD1 as D (5 bases). The CDR3 has 16 amino acids. CDR1 is LNHNV and CDR2 is YYDKDF in the germline V gene (reference sequence). Trimming left V 5 bases short and J 4 bases short, with 17 bases between. Written as DNA, the CDR3 is TGTGCCACCAGCGCGAGACTTCAGGGTTATAATGAAAAACTGTTTTTT. This sequence encodes CATSARLQGYNEKLFF.

Concerning this clone itself: An end of the junction differs from the germline gene, which may be a read error. The chain has TRBV7-9 and TRBJ2-7; D is possibly TRBD2 (6 bases). This CDR3 is 12 amino acids long. Germline assignment: CDR1 SEHNR and CDR2 FQNEAQ (reference sequence). In DNA, the CDR3 is TGTGCCAGCAGCGAAAGATACCCAAGCGGGCCCTTC. Protein product: CASSERYPSGPF.

This chain's CDR3 is CASRVSGEVGYEQYF. In DNA form, the CDR3 reads TGCGCCAGCAGGGTCTCGGGGGAGGTCGGGTACGAGCAGTACTTC. This chain joins TRBV5-1 and TRBJ2-7; a possible D gene is TRBD2 (6 bases). The V gene lost 5 bases and the J gene lost 4 bases, with 19 bases spanning the gap. The CDR3 is 15 amino acids. The germline V gene has CDR1 SGHRS and CDR2 YFSETQ.

This clone is a singleton in its sample. V is TRBV27 and J is TRBJ2-7; D might be TRBD2 (5 bases). The CDR3 runs to 15 residues. The germline V gene has CDR1 MNHEY and CDR2 SMNVEV (reference sequence). The ends were cut back, 4 bases at V and 2 bases at J, with 15 bases in the middle. CDR3 bases: TGTGCCAGCAGTTCTTACTTCGGACTTGCCTACGAGCAGTACTTC. This encodes CASSSYFGLAYEQYF.

This clone came up once. V is TRBV19 and J is TRBJ2-1; 10 bases match TRBD2. The CDR3 contains 14 residues. Per the germline V gene, CDR1 is LNHDA and CDR2 is SQIVND (reference sequence). The V segment lost 8 bases and the J segment 3 bases; nucleotides outside the gene matches: 4. CDR3 amino acids: CASSSGSNYNEQFF. CDR3 DNA sequence: TGTGCCAGTTCTAGCGGGAGTAACTACAATGAGCAGTTCTTC.

The chain carries TRBV11-2 and TRBJ2-7; 8 bases agree with TRBD2. The CDR3 runs 15 residues. Germline CDR1 is SGHAT and CDR2 is FQNNGV. V shed 5 bases, J shed 3 bases, and the junction held 9 bases outside the gene matches. The CDR3 spells CASSPVIAGSYEQYF. DNA of the CDR3: TGTGCCAGCAGCCCCGTGATAGCGGGAAGCTACGAGCAGTACTTC. Filled out from reference TRBV11-2 and TRBJ2-7, the complete variable domain reads EAGVAQSPRYKIIEKRQSVAFWCNPISGHATLYWYQQILGQGPKLLIQFQNNGVVDDSQLPKDRFSAERLKGVDSTLKIQPAKLEDSAVYLCASSPVIAGSYEQYFGPGTRLTVT.

The rearrangement links TRBV29-1 to TRBJ2-7, with 10 nucleotides matching TRBD2. The germline V gene has CDR1 SQVTM and CDR2 ANQGSEA. J gave up 2 bases and V 6 bases, and 7 bases lay outside the gene matches. The CDR3 covers 14 residues. CDR3 in DNA: TGCAGCGTAGTTCTAGCGGGGGACCCCTACGAGCAGTACTTC. Protein product: CSVVLAGDPYEQYF.

The chain has TRBV7-2 and TRBJ2-7; D is perhaps TRBD1 (6 bases). This CDR3 is 14 amino acids long. V lost 3 bases and J lost 3, with 12 bases in between. The germline gives CDR1 SGHTA, CDR2 FQGNSA. CDR3: CASSFKQGHYEQYF. The CDR3 DNA follows: TGTGCCAGCAGCTTTAAACAGGGTCACTACGAGCAGTACTTC.

The chain has TRBV29-1 and TRBJ2-2; D uncertain. This CDR3 has 15 residues. Germline CDR1 and CDR2: SQVTM and ANQGSEA. Trimming left V 3 bases short and J 1 base short, with 12 bases between. The CDR3 region has the DNA TGCAGCGTTGAGAAGGCGTCAGAGAACACCGGGGAGCTGTTTTTT. Translating it yields CSVEKASENTGELFF.

V gene TRBV4-1 combines with J gene TRBJ2-7; 12 nucleotides align to TRBD2. Germline CDR1 reads MGHRA; CDR2 reads YSYEKL. The CDR3 spans 18 residues. V trimming: 1 base; J trimming: 6 bases; junction bases outside the gene matches: 13. The DNA for the CDR3 is TGCGCCAGCAGCCAAGGAGGGGCTAGCGGGAGGGCCAAGGGCGAGCAGTACTTC. Amino acids: CASSQGGASGRAKGEQYF.

V is TRBV11-2 and J is TRBJ2-7, with 12 positions matching TRBD2. V lost 6 bases to trimming and J lost 1 base; unmatched junction nucleotides: 4. The CDR3 runs to 15 residues. CDR1 SGHAT and CDR2 FQNNGV come from the germline V gene. The CDR3 sequence: CASSWTSGASYEQYF. The CDR3 nucleotides read TGTGCCAGCAGTTGGACTAGCGGGGCGTCCTACGAGCAGTACTTC.

The chain couples TRBV29-1 to TRBJ1-2; D is unclear. The V gene lost 3 bases and the J gene lost 7 bases, with 12 bases spanning the gap. The CDR3 covers 12 residues. The V gene's germline CDR1 is SQVTM and CDR2 ANQGSEA. The CDR3 reads CSVDFGGSGYTF. The CDR3 nucleotides read TGCAGCGTTGATTTTGGCGGTAGTGGCTACACCTTC.